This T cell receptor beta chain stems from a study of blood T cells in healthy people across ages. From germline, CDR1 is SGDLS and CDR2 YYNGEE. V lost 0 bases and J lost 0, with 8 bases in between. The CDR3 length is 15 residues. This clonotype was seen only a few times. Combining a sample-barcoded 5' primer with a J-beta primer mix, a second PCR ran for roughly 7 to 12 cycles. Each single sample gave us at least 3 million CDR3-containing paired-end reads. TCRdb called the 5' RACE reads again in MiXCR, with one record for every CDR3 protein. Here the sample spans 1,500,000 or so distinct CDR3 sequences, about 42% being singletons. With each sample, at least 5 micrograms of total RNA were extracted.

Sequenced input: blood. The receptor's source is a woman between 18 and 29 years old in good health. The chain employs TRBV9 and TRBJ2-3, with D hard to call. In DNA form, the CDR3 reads TGTGCCAGCAGCGTAGGGGCTCGGAGCACAGATACGCAGTATTTT. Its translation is CASSVGARSTDTQYF.